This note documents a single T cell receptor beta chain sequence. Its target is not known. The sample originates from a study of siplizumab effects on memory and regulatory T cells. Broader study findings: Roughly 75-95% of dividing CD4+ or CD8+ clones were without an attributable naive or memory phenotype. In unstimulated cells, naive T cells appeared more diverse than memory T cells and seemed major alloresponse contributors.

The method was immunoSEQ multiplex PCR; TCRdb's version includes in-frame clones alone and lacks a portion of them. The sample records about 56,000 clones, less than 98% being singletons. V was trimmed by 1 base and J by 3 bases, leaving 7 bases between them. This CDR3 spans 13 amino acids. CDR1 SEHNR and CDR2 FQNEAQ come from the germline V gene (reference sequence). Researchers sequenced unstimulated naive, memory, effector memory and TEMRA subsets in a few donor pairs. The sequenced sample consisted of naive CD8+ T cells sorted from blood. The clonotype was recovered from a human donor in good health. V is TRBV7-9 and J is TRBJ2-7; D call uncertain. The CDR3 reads CASSLEVGYEQYF. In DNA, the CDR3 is TGTGCCAGCAGCTTAGAAGTCGGCTACGAGCAGTACTTC.